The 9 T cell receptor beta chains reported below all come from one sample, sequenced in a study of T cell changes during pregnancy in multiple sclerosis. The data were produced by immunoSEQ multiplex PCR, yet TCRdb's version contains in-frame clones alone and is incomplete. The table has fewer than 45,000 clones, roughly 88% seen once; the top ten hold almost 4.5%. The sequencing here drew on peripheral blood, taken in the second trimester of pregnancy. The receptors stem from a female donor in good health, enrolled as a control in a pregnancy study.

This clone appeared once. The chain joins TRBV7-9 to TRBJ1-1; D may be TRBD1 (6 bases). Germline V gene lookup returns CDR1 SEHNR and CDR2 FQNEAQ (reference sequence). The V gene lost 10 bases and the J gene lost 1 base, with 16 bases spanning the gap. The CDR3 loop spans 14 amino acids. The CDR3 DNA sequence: TGTGCCACCAGGGGACGGCGGGGGAACACTGAAGCTTTCTTT. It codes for CATRGRRGNTEAFF.

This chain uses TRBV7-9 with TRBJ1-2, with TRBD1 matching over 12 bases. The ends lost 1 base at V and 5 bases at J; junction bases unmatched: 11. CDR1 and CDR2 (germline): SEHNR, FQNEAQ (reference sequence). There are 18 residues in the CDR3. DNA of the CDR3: TGTGCCAGCAGCTTAGGGGGGACAGGGGGCCTCCCTGGGTATGGCTACACCTTC. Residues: CASSLGGTGGLPGYGYTF.

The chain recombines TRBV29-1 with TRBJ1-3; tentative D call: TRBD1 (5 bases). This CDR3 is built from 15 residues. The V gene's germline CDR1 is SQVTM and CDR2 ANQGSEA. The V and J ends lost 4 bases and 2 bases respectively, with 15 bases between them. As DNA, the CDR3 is TGCAGCGTTGTTGGCTATCGGGGGGCTGGAAACACCATATATTTT. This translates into CSVVGYRGAGNTIYF.

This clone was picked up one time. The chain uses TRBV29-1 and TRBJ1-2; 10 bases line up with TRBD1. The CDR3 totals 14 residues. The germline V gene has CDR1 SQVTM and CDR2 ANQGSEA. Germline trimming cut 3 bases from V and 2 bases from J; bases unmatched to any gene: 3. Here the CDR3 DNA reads TGCAGCGTTGAGGGACAGGGGCGCAACTATGGCTACACCTTC. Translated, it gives CSVEGQGRNYGYTF. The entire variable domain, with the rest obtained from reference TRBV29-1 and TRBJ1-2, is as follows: SAVISQKPSRDICQRGTSLTIQCQVDSQVTMMFWYRQQPGQSLTLIATANQGSEATYESGFVIDKFPISRPNLTFSTLTVSNMSPEDSSIYLCSVEGQGRNYGYTFGSGTRLTVV.

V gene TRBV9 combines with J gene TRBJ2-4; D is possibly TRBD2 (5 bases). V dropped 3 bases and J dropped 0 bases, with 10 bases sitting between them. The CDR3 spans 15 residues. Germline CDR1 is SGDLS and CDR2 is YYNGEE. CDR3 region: CASSAIEGAKNIQYF. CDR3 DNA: TGTGCCAGCAGCGCGATAGAGGGAGCCAAAAACATTCAGTACTTC.

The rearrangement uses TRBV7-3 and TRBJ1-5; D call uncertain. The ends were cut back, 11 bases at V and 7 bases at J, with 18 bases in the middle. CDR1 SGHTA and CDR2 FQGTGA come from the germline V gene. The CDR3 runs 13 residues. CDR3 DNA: TGTGCCCCCCGCAGTGGTCCCCACCAGCCCCAGCATTTT. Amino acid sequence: CAPRSGPHQPQHF.

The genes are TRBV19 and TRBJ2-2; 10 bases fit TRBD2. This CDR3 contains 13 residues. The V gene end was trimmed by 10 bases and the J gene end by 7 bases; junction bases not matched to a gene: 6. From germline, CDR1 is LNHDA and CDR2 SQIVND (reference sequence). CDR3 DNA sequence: TGTGCCACCGGGACTAGCGATAGCGGGGAGCTGTTTTTT. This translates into CATGTSDSGELFF.

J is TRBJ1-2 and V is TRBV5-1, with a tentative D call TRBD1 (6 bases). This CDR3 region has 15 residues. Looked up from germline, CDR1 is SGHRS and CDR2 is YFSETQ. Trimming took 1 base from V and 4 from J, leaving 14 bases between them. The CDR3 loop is CASSLIAGGPYGYTF. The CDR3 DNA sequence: TGCGCCAGCAGCTTGATTGCGGGGGGGCCCTATGGCTACACCTTC.

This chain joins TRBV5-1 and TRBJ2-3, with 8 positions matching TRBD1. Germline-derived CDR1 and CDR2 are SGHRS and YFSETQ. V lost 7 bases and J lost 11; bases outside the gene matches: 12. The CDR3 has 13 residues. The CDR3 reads CASSHGHGTGQYF. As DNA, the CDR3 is TGCGCCAGCTCCCATGGTCATGGGACAGGGCAGTATTTT.